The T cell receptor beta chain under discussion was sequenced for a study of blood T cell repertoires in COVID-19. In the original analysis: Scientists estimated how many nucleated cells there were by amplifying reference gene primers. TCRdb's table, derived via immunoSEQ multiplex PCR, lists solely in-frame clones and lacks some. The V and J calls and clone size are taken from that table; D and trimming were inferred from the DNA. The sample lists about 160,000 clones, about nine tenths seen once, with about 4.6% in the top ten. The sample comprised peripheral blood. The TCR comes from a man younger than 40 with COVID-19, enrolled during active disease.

CDR3 nucleotide sequence: TGTGCCAGCAGCATAGACAGCCTCTCCTACGAGCAGTACTTC. Its protein is CASSIDSLSYEQYF. This chain links TRBV7-3 with TRBJ2-7, with D maybe TRBD1 (5 bases). The CDR3 has 14 residues. Looked up from germline, CDR1 is SGHTA and CDR2 is FQGTGA. V dropped 5 bases and J dropped 0 bases, with 11 bases sitting between them.